Shown below are 24 T cell receptor beta chains from a single sample sequenced in a study of post-analysis software for immune sequencing data. Study-wide results and caveats: Elevated frequency relative to controls characterized a handful of TRBV segments in patients, TRBV5-6, TRBV5-1 and TRBV20-1 among them.

Sequencing libraries made from TCR beta cDNA carried unique molecular identifiers. Using its own MiXCR run on the PCR reads, TCRdb lists one record per CDR3 protein. In the table there are about 170,000 distinct CDR3 sequences, 25% to 35% of which are singletons. No cognate antigen is known for these TCRs. The specimen was blood. The receptor source for this set is a girl aged 5-17 years with multiple sclerosis.

This sequence joins TRBV9 and TRBJ1-1; D unresolved. The CDR3 is 15 amino acids. From germline, CDR1 is SGDLS and CDR2 YYNGEE. The V gene lost 3 bases and the J gene lost 3 bases, with 15 bases spanning the gap. CDR3 nucleotides: TGTGCCAGCAGCGAGGCCATAACCCGGGACACTGAAGCTTTCTTT. Amino acids: CASSEAITRDTEAFF.

This clonotype was observed a handful of times. CDR3 nucleotides: TGTGCCAGCAGCCCGAGCTTATCGTCGGGGAACACTGAAGCTTTCTTT. This encodes CASSPSLSSGNTEAFF. The chain uses TRBV9 and TRBJ1-1; the D is unclear. V lost 4 bases and J 1 base, leaving 17 bases between the germline ends. Germline loops: CDR1 SGDLS, CDR2 YYNGEE. The CDR3 has 16 residues.

The chain carries TRBV4-1 and TRBJ2-7; no reliable D call. CDR3 length: 13 residues. Germline V gene data show CDR1 as MGHRA and CDR2 as YSYEKL. The germline V and J ends were trimmed by 1 base and 4 bases, with 8 bases remaining between them. The CDR3 here is CASSQVGGYEQYF. For the CDR3, the DNA is TGCGCCAGCAGCCAAGTCGGCGGTTACGAGCAGTACTTC.

This clonotype was observed at least ten times. This chain connects TRBV20-1 to TRBJ2-4; D possibly corresponds to TRBD2 (6 bases). This CDR3 has 16 residues. Germline V lookup: CDR1 DFQATT, CDR2 SNEGSKA (reference sequence). Between the trimmed V and J ends, which lost 2 bases and 1 base, there was a span of 15 bases. CDR3 in amino acids: CSARPRLEVAKNIQYF. The CDR3 DNA reads TGCAGTGCTAGACCAAGACTAGAAGTGGCCAAAAACATTCAGTACTTC.

The chain carries TRBV7-3 and TRBJ2-1; 11 bases map to TRBD2. Looked up from germline, CDR1 is SGHTA and CDR2 is FQGTGA. The CDR3 spans 16 residues. The ends lost 6 bases at V and 4 bases at J; junction bases unmatched: 8. Here the CDR3 DNA reads TGTGCCAGCAGTCGTAGCGGGAGGGCCTCGTACAATGAGCAGTTCTTC. Translation: CASSRSGRASYNEQFF.

This clonotype was counted ten times or more. This chain uses TRBV5-8 with TRBJ2-3; D may match TRBD1 or TRBD2 (5 bases each). The V end lost 0 bases, the J end lost 2 bases, and 13 bases lay between the germline ends. Germline-derived CDR1 and CDR2 are SGHTS and YDEGEE. This CDR3 region has 16 residues. CDR3 sequence reads: CASSLARDPDTDTQYF. As DNA, the CDR3 is TGTGCCAGCAGCTTGGCACGGGACCCGGACACAGATACGCAGTATTTT.

As regards this clonotype: Being one base from a much bigger clone, this may be a read error. This chain uses TRBV9 with TRBJ1-1; D is possibly TRBD1 (5 bases). Trimming removed 1 base at V and 1 base at J, with 17 bases between. The CDR3 contains 17 residues. Germline V gene sequence: CDR1 SGDLS, CDR2 YYNGEE. This CDR3 reads CASSVQEGHPTNTEAFF. CDR3 coding DNA: TGTGCCAGCAGCGTACAGGAGGGGCACCCAACGAACACTGAAGCTTTCTTT. The entire variable domain, with the rest obtained from reference TRBV9 and TRBJ1-1, is as follows: DSGVTQTPKHLITATGQRVTLRCSPRSGDLSVYWYQQSLDQGLQFLIQYYNGEERAKGNILERFSAQQFPDLHSELNLSSLELGDSALYFCASSVQEGHPTNTEAFFGQGTRLTVV.

The gene calls are TRBV12-3 or TRBV12-4 and TRBJ2-1; the match to TRBD2 covers 11 bases. The CDR3 covers 16 residues. With V trimmed by 5 bases and J by 13 bases, 16 bases remained unmatched. The CDR3 DNA reads TGTGCCAGCAGTGCGGGACTAGCGGTAAACCAAGAGACCCAGTTCTTC. This codes for CASSAGLAVNQETQFF.

The chain employs TRBV20-1 and TRBJ2-5; 10 bases fit TRBD2. V lost 5 bases and J lost 4; bases outside the gene matches: 4. CDR1 DFQATT and CDR2 SNEGSKA come from the germline V gene (reference sequence). CDR3 length: 13 amino acids. For the CDR3, the DNA is TGCAGTGCTTCTACTAGCGGGACAGAGACCCAGTACTTC. The encoded protein is CSASTSGTETQYF.

The chain recombines TRBV7-9 with TRBJ2-2; 12 nucleotides line up with TRBD2. Germline CDR1 SEHNR, CDR2 FQNEAQ (reference sequence). The CDR3 has 16 amino acids. J was trimmed by 6 bases and V by 5 bases; bases with no gene match: 7. CDR3 protein: CASSTRGTSGSGELFF. The CDR3 nucleotides are TGTGCCAGCAGCACCCGTGGGACTAGCGGGTCCGGGGAGCTGTTTTTT.

This clonotype has a count of ten or more. This chain uses TRBV5-5 with TRBJ2-1, with 9 bases fitting TRBD2. Germline loops: CDR1 SGHKS, CDR2 YYEKEE (reference sequence). This CDR3 spans 17 amino acids. The J segment lost 2 bases and the V segment lost 0 bases, leaving 6 bases of the junction unmatched. The CDR3 DNA reads TGTGCCAGCAGCTTGGTAGGACTAGCGAAAACCTACAATGAGCAGTTCTTC. Residues: CASSLVGLAKTYNEQFF.

In its sample, this clonotype was seen a few times. The chain combines TRBV7-6 with TRBJ2-5; TRBD2 matches at 7 bases. Germline V lookup: CDR1 SGHVS, CDR2 FNYEAQ. The CDR3 loop spans 17 amino acids. The trim removed 4 bases at V and 1 base at J, leaving 12 bases unmatched. This CDR3 is CASSWGGRQKPQETQYF. The CDR3 bases are TGTGCCAGCAGCTGGGGGGGAAGACAGAAGCCCCAAGAGACCCAGTACTTC.

CDR3 loop: CASSQGPGVGEKLFF. In DNA form, the CDR3 reads TGTGCCAGCAGCCAAGGTCCAGGGGTCGGTGAAAAACTGTTTTTT. V and J are TRBV3-1 and TRBJ1-4, with a possible D match to TRBD1 (6 bases). Germline V gene lookup returns CDR1 LGHDT and CDR2 YNNKEL (reference sequence). V was shortened by 1 base and J by 7 bases, with 13 bases between the two germline ends. This CDR3 spans 15 amino acids. The full variable domain, rest sourced from reference TRBV3-1 and TRBJ1-4, is DTAVSQTPKYLVTQMGNDKSIKCEQNLGHDTMYWYKQDSKKFLKIMFSYNNKELIINETVPNRFSPKSPDKAHLNLHINSLELGDSAVYFCASSQGPGVGEKLFFGSGTQLSVL.

The chain combines TRBV6-5 with TRBJ2-3, with D possibly being TRBD2 (5 bases). Germline CDR1 reads MNHEY; CDR2 reads SVGAGI. This CDR3 comprises 14 residues. Between the trimmed V and J ends, which lost 6 bases and 3 bases, there was a span of 13 bases. The CDR3 sequence: CASRGLAFTDTQYF. CDR3 in DNA: TGTGCCAGCAGAGGACTCGCCTTTACAGATACGCAGTATTTT.

V and J are TRBV21-1 and TRBJ1-5. TRBV21-1 is noted as a pseudogene. This CDR3 spans 15 amino acids. CDR3 amino acids: CASSNAGNSNQPQHF. As DNA, the CDR3 is TGTGCCAGCAGCAATGCAGGGAACAGCAATCAGCCCCAGCATTTT.

This clonotype was seen a few times. V and J are TRBV27 and TRBJ2-7; TRBD2 agrees at 10 bases. CDR1 and CDR2 from the germline V gene are MNHEY and SMNVEV (reference sequence). This CDR3 comprises 13 residues. V shed 6 bases and J 4 bases; nucleotides not matched to a gene: 3. CDR3 DNA sequence: TGTGCCAGCAGGATAGCGGGAGGATACGAGCAGTACTTC. Protein product: CASRIAGGYEQYF.

This clonotype came up a few times. The chain has TRBV5-1 and TRBJ2-2, with a tentative D call TRBD1 (6 bases). V was pared by 5 bases and J by 5 bases, with 19 bases between. Germline CDR1 SGHRS, CDR2 YFSETQ. The CDR3 consists of 16 residues. The DNA of the CDR3 is TGCGCCAGCAGTTCCTATATTGGACAGCCTACCGGGGAGCTGTTTTTT. This encodes CASSSYIGQPTGELFF.

This chain uses TRBV29-1 with TRBJ2-1; 7 bases agree with TRBD2. CDR1 SQVTM and CDR2 ANQGSEA come from the germline V gene. The CDR3 is 13 amino acids. The trim removed 7 bases at V and 4 bases at J, leaving 7 bases unmatched. The CDR3 loop reads CSGGGVRYNEQFF. CDR3 DNA sequence: TGCAGCGGTGGGGGGGTGAGGTACAATGAGCAGTTCTTC.

About this clonotype itself: Given a much more abundant clone one base away, this may be a read error. The V and J genes are TRBV9 and TRBJ2-5; 8 nucleotides agree with TRBD2. The J call could be wrong; TRBJ2-7 is a better fit for the DNA end. The CDR3 is made up of 14 amino acids. The V gene's germline CDR1 is SGDLS and CDR2 YYNGEE. DNA of the CDR3: TGTGCCAGCAGCGTCGTACCGGGAGGGTGCGAGCAGTACTTC. This translates into CASSVVPGGCEQYF.

This clonotype has just a few counts. CDR3 region: CSAREESRTLPAYEQFF. In DNA form, the CDR3 reads TGCAGTGCTAGGGAGGAATCTAGGACCCTTCCGGCCTATGAGCAGTTCTTC. This chain joins TRBV20-1 and TRBJ2-1; a weak D match, TRBD2 (5 bases). Trimming left V 3 bases short and J 8 bases short, with 26 bases between. Looked up from germline, CDR1 is DFQATT and CDR2 is SNEGSKA (reference sequence). The length of the CDR3 is 17 residues.

This rearrangement joins TRBV9 to TRBJ2-5; D is possibly TRBD1 or TRBD2 (5 bases each). The DNA matches TRBJ2-7 better at its end, which makes the J call doubtful. The CDR3 totals 15 residues. Germline-derived CDR1 and CDR2 are SGDLS and YYNGEE. The CDR3 spells CASSATQLGTREQYF. The CDR3 region has the DNA TGTGCCAGCAGCGCCACCCAACTCGGGACCCGCGAGCAGTACTTC.

This clonotype was observed a few times. V gene TRBV10-3 combines with J gene TRBJ2-1; D is unclear. The CDR3 spans 13 residues. CDR1 ENHRY and CDR2 SYGVKD come from the germline V gene. V was trimmed by 6 bases and J by 7 bases, leaving 13 bases between them. The CDR3 loop reads CAISPEAGNEQFF. The CDR3 nucleotides are TGTGCCATCAGCCCCGAGGCAGGTAATGAGCAGTTCTTC.

The V and J genes are TRBV5-5 and TRBJ1-1; D unclear. The germline gives CDR1 SGHKS, CDR2 YYEKEE (reference sequence). This CDR3 region has 14 residues. V was trimmed by 0 bases and J by 4 bases, leaving 10 bases between them. The DNA of the CDR3 is TGTGCCAGCAGCTTGGAGGGTGTTGGCACTGAAGCTTTCTTT. It yields the protein CASSLEGVGTEAFF. The variable domain in full, with the rest retrieved from reference TRBV5-5 and TRBJ1-1, is DAGVTQSPTHLIKTRGQQVTLRCSPISGHKSVSWYQQVLGQGPQFIFQYYEKEERGRGNFPDRFSARQFPNYSSELNVNALLLGDSALYLCASSLEGVGTEAFFGQGTRLTVV.

The V call is TRBV3-1, the J call TRBJ1-2; D might be TRBD1 (6 bases). Germline CDR1 and CDR2: LGHDT and YNNKEL (reference sequence). The CDR3 is 13 amino acids. The V and J ends lost 4 bases and 13 bases respectively, with 19 bases between them. This CDR3 reads CASSPRDVAGVTF. The DNA for the CDR3 is TGTGCCAGCAGCCCAAGGGACGTGGCAGGGGTCACCTTC. The full variable domain, its missing parts supplied by reference TRBV3-1 and TRBJ1-2, is DTAVSQTPKYLVTQMGNDKSIKCEQNLGHDTMYWYKQDSKKFLKIMFSYNNKELIINETVPNRFSPKSPDKAHLNLHINSLELGDSAVYFCASSPRDVAGVTFGSGTRLTVV.